This TCR beta chain was profiled in a study of T cells in Graves' hyperthyroidism and ophthalmopathy. General observations from the study: The blood repertoire included most of the expanded thyroid clonotypes above 0.001. Researchers report that a 13 V-J model separated ophthalmopathy from stable hyperthyroidism.

The CDR3 extends over 13 amino acids. Germline assignment: CDR1 KGHSH and CDR2 LQKENI. Trimming left V 2 bases short and J 6 bases short, with 11 bases between. This clonotype was seen more than once but under ten times. Antigen unknown. Graves' hyperthyroidism is called stable when ophthalmopathy does not progress within 18 months. Roughly 9.1 ml of fresh peripheral blood supplied the PBMCs. There were TCR beta CDR3 regions amplified from RNA transcripts. TCR CDR3 regions were first amplified by RT-PCR with HTBI primers. TCRdb re-derived calls from the multiplex PCR reads in MiXCR, one entry per CDR3 protein. The table lists 350,000 to 400,000 distinct CDR3 sequences, 15% of them singletons.

The sample consisted of blood. V gene TRBV18 combines with J gene TRBJ2-7; possibly TRBD1 for D (5 bases). The clonotype comes from a woman in her twenties or thirties with Graves' hyperthyroidism. CDR3 loop: CASSPVRALEQYF. DNA for the CDR3: TGTGCCAGCTCACCAGTCAGGGCCCTCGAGCAGTACTTC.